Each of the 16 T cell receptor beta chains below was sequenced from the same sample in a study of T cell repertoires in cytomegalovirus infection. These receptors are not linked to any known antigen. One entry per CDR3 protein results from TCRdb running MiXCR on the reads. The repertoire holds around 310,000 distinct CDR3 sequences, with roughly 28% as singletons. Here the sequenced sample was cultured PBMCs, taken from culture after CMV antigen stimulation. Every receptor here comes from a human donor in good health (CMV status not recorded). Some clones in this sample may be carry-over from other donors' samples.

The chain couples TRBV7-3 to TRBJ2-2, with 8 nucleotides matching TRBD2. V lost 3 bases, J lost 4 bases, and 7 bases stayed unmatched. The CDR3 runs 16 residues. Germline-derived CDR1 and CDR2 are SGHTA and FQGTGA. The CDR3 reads CASSFSTSARTGELFF. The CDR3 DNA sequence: TGTGCCAGCAGCTTCTCGACTAGCGCCCGCACCGGGGAGCTGTTTTTT. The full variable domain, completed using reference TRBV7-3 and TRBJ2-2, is GAGVSQTPSNKVTEKGKYVELRCDPISGHTALYWYRQSLGQGPEFLIYFQGTGAADDSGLPNDRFFAVRPEGSVSTLKIQRTERGDSAVYLCASSFSTSARTGELFFGEGSRLTVL.

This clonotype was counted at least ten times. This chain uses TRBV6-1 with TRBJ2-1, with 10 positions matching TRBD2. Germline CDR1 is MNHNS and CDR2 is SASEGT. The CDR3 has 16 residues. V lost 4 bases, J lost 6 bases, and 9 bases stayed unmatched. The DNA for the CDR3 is TGTGCCAGCAGTGTCTCGTTAGCGGGAGGTGTCAATGAGCAGTTCTTC. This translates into CASSVSLAGGVNEQFF.

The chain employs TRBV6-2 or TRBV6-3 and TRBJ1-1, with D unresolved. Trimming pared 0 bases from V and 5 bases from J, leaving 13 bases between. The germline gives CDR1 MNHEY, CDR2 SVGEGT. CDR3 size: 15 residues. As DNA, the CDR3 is TGTGCCAGCAGTTACTCGGAGGGCTTGGGAACTGAAGCTTTCTTT. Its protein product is CASSYSEGLGTEAFF.

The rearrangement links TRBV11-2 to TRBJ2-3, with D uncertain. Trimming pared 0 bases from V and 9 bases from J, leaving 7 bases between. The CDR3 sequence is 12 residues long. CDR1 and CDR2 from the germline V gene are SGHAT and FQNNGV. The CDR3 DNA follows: TGTGCCAGCAGCTTAGAGACCCAGACGCAGTATTTT. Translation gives CASSLETQTQYF.

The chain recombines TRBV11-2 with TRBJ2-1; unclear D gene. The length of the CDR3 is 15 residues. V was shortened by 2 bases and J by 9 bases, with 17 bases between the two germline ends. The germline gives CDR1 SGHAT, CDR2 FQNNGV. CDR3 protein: CASSLWRPTRIEQFF. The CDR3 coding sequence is TGTGCCAGCAGCTTATGGCGGCCCACGAGGATTGAGCAGTTCTTC.

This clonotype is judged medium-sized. The CDR3 protein is CASSSQGVGSEAFF. As DNA, the CDR3 is TGTGCCAGCAGCTCCCAGGGGGTGGGGTCTGAAGCTTTCTTT. The V and J genes are TRBV7-2 and TRBJ1-1; 7 bases are a match to TRBD1. Looked up from germline, CDR1 is SGHTA and CDR2 is FQGNSA. J lost 6 bases, V lost 4 bases, and 8 bases had no gene match. The CDR3 is 14 residues long.

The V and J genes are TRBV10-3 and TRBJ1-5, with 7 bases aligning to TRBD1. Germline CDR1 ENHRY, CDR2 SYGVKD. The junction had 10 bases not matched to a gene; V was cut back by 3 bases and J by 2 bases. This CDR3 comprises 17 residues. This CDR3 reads CAISDRQGPGGNQPQHF. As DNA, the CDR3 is TGTGCCATCAGTGACCGACAGGGACCGGGCGGCAATCAGCCCCAGCATTTT.

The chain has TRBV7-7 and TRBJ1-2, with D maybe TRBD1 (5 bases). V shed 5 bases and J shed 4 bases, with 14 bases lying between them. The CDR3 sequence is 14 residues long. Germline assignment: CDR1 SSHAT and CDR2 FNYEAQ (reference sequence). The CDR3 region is CASSHGGDGYGYTF. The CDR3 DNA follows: TGTGCCAGCAGCCATGGGGGGGATGGCTATGGCTACACCTTC.

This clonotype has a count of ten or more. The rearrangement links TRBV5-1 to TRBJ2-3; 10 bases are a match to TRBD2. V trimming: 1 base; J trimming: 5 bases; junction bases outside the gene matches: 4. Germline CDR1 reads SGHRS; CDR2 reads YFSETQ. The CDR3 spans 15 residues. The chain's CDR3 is CASSLFQRGGDTQYF. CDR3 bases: TGCGCCAGCAGCTTGTTCCAGCGGGGGGGAGATACGCAGTATTTT.

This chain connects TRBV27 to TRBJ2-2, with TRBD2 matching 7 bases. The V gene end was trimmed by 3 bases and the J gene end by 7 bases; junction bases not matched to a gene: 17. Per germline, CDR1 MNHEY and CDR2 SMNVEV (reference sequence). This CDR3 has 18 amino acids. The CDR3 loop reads CASSFQPAGSRKGGELFF. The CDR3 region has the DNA TGTGCCAGCAGTTTTCAGCCAGCGGGGAGCCGTAAGGGCGGGGAGCTGTTTTTT.

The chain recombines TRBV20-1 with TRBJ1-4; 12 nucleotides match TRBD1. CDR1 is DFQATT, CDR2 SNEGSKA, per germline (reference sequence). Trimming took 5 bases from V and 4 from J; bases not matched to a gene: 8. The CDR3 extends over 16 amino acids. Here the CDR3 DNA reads TGCAGTGCTCCGGGGACAGGGGGCAGCATTAATGAAAAACTGTTTTTT. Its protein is CSAPGTGGSINEKLFF.

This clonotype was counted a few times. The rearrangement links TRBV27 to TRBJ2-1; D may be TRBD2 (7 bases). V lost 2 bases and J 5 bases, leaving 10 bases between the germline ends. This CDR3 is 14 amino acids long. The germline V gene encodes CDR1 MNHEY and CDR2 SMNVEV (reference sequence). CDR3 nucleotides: TGTGCCAGCAGTTTAGCGGGGGCAAACAATGAGCAGTTCTTC. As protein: CASSLAGANNEQFF.

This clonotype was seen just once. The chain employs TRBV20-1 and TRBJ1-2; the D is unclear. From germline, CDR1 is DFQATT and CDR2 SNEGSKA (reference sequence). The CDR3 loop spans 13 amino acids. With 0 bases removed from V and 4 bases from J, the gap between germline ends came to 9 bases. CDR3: CSARDGRVYGYTF. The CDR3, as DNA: TGCAGTGCTAGAGACGGGCGTGTCTATGGCTACACCTTC.

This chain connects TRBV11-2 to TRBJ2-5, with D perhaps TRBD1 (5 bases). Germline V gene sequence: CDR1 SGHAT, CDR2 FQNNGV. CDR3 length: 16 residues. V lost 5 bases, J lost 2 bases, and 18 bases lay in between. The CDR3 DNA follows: TGTGCCAGCAGCCCAAGGGGTTTGGCAGTTCAAGAGACCCAGTACTTC. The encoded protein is CASSPRGLAVQETQYF.

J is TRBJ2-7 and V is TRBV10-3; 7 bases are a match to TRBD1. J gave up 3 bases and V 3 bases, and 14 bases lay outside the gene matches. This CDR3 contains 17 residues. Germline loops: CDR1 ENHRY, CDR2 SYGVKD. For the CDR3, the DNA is TGTGCCATCAGTGAAGTCGGGGACAGCTTAAACATCTACGAGCAGTACTTC. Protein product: CAISEVGDSLNIYEQYF.

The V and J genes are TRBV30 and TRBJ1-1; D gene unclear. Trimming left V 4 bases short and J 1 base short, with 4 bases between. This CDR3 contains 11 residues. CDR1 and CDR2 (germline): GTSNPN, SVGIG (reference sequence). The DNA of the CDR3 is TGTGCCTGGAACCGGAACACTGAAGCTTTCTTT. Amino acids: CAWNRNTEAFF.